The rows below give T cell receptor beta chains drawn from one sample of a study of T cell responses to AZD1222 COVID-19 vaccine. The assay was immunoSEQ multiplex PCR, and TCRdb's table has in-frame clones only and misses some. The table has 110,000 or so clones, around nine tenths seen once. The source was peripheral blood, collected 28 days after the second AZD1222 dose. The receptors here all came from an adult who received the AZD1222 COVID-19 vaccine. Both conserved end residues are part of each CDR3. Each record gives: V gene, D gene, clone size, J gene, CDR3 DNA, CDR3 protein. A D gene is named only where the DNA matches it firmly. Clone size is shown for a subset of rows, as once, few, many or a class of expanded clone.

>TRBV9|TRBD1|NA|TRBJ2-3
TGTGCCAGCAGCCCGGGACAGGGAACAGATACGCAGTATTTT
CASSPGQGTDTQYF
>TRBV6-5|NA|NA|TRBJ2-5
TGTGCCAGCAGGGAGGTGGAGACCCAGTACTTC
CASREVETQYF
>TRBV24-1|NA|NA|TRBJ1-3
TGTGCCACCGTCGGACTTCCCTCCCCCTCTGGAAACACCATATATTTT
CATVGLPSPSGNTIYF
>TRBV30|NA|NA|TRBJ1-4
TGTGCCTGGAGTGTCGTGGGGCGGGAAAAACTGTTTTTT
CAWSVVGREKLFF
>TRBV5-1|NA|NA|TRBJ1-1
TGCGCCAGCAGCTCGGGCGGGAGGAACACTGAAGCTTTCTTT
CASSSGGRNTEAFF
>TRBV15|TRBD2|NA|TRBJ2-2
TGTGCCACCAGCAGGGATAGCGGGACGAACACCGGGGAGCTGTTTTTT
CATSRDSGTNTGELFF
>TRBV11-2|NA|NA|TRBJ1-1
TGTGCCAGCAGCGCTGGGAGGCGCCCAACTGAAGCTTTCTTT
CASSAGRRPTEAFF
>TRBV4-2|TRBD1|NA|TRBJ2-6
TGTGCCAGCAGCCAGAACCAGGGGGCAGGGGCCAACGTCCTGACTTTC
CASSQNQGAGANVLTF
>TRBV18|NA|NA|TRBJ1-1
TGTGCCAGCTCCCGCCGGGCAGTAACAATGAACACTGAAGCTTTCTTT
CASSRRAVTMNTEAFF
>TRBV3-1/TRBV3-2|TRBD2|NA|TRBJ2-5
TGTGCCAGCAGCCAAGCTAGCGGGCAAGAGACCCAGTACTTC
CASSQASGQETQYF
>TRBV18|NA|NA|TRBJ1-1
TGTGCCAGCTCACCACCGGGGGGGGCGGGTACTGAAGCTTTCTTT
CASSPPGGAGTEAFF
>TRBV5-1|NA|NA|TRBJ2-3
TGCGCCAGCAGCTCGACAGTTCTCGGCACAGATACGCAGTATTTT
CASSSTVLGTDTQYF
>TRBV12-5|TRBD2|NA|TRBJ2-5
TGTGCTAGTGCCGTGATAGCGGGGGGGGGAAAAGAGACCCAGTACTTC
CASAVIAGGGKETQYF
>TRBV27|TRBD2|NA|TRBJ2-5
TGTGCCAGCAGCTCCGTTGTGGCTAGCGGGAGCTTGGAGACCCAGTACTTC
CASSSVVASGSLETQYF
>TRBV7-9|NA|NA|TRBJ1-6
TGTGCCAGCAGCTTAGTAGTAGGGCACCCCAAAGGGTCACCCCTCCACTTT
CASSLVVGHPKGSPLHF
>TRBV21-1|NA|NA|TRBJ1-6
TGTGCCAGCAGCTGTCAAACCTTGCGCCCCTATAATTCACCCCTCCACTTT
CASSCQTLRPYNSPLHF
>TRBV11-2|TRBD2|NA|TRBJ2-7
TGTGCCAGCAGCGAGGGACTAGCGGGGGGTTTGAGCTCCTACGAGCAGTACTTC
CASSEGLAGGLSSYEQYF
>TRBV13|NA|NA|TRBJ2-2
TGTGCCAGCAGCTTCGGGGGAACCGGGGAGCTGTTTTTT
CASSFGGTGELFF
>TRBV13|NA|once|TRBJ2-7
TGTGCCAGCAGCTTAGGCGGCGGGGTTCCCTACGAGCAGTACTTC
CASSLGGGVPYEQYF
>TRBV3-1/TRBV3-2|TRBD1|NA|TRBJ2-5
TGTGCCAGCAGCGTTCGGACAGGGCATAAATACTTC
CASSVRTGHKYF
>TRBV4-3|NA|NA|TRBJ1-3
TGCGCCAGCAGCCAAGGGGGGGAGGGTGGAAACACCATATATTTT
CASSQGGEGGNTIYF
>TRBV4-1|NA|NA|TRBJ1-2
TGCGCCAGCAGCCAAGTGGGGGAGCGTAGAGACCTTAAGGGCTACACCTTC
CASSQVGERRDLKGYTF
>TRBV28|NA|NA|TRBJ2-2
TGTGCCAGCGACGGGACGAACACCGGGGAGCTGTTTTTT
CASDGTNTGELFF
>TRBV7-9|NA|few|TRBJ1-6
TGTGCCAGCAGCTTAGGACCCTCACCCCTCCACTTT
CASSLGPSPLHF
>TRBV19|NA|NA|TRBJ2-5
TGTGCCAGTAGTATCTTTGTTTCGCCGGAGACCCAGTACTTC
CASSIFVSPETQYF
>TRBV2|NA|once|TRBJ2-3
TGTGCCAGCAGGTTCTCTGAGGGGGACCTTAGCACAGATACGCAGTATTTT
CASRFSEGDLSTDTQYF
>TRBV6-5|NA|NA|TRBJ1-2
TGTGCCAGCAGGGCCACCTTTCAGGGAAGAGATGGCTACACCTTC
CASRATFQGRDGYTF